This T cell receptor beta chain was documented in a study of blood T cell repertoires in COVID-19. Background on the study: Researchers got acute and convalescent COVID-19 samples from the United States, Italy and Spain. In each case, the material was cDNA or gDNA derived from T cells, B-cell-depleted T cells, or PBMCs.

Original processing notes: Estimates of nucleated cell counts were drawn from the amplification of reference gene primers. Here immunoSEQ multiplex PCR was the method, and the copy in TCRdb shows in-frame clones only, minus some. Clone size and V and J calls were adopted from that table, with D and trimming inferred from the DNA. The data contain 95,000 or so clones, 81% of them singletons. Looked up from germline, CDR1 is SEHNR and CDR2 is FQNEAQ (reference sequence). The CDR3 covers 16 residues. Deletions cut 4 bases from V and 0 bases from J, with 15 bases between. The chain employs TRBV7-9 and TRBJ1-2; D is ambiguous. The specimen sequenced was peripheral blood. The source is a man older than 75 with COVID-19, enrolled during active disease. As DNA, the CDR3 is TGTGCCAGCAGCTCGTTAGGTCCAGGATCTAACTATGGCTACACCTTC. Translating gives CASSSLGPGSNYGYTF.